One T cell receptor beta chain is described in this entry. Using immunoSEQ multiplex PCR, the repertoire was profiled, and TCRdb retains in-frame clones only, with some absent. Of around 120,000 clones in the sample, around 79% were seen once. The V gene end was trimmed by 8 bases and the J gene end by 7 bases; junction bases not matched to a gene: 9. The germline CDR1 and CDR2 sequences are LNHDA and SQIVND (reference sequence). This CDR3 has 13 amino acids. This sample is drawn from a study of blood T cell repertoires in COVID-19. The sample comprised peripheral blood. J is TRBJ2-5 and V is TRBV19; TRBD2 aligns across 8 bases. The receptor comes from a man in his 70s with acute or convalescent COVID-19. The CDR3, as DNA: TGTGCCAGTCGAGGACTAGCCGGCCGGACCCAGTACTTC. Translating it yields CASRGLAGRTQYF.